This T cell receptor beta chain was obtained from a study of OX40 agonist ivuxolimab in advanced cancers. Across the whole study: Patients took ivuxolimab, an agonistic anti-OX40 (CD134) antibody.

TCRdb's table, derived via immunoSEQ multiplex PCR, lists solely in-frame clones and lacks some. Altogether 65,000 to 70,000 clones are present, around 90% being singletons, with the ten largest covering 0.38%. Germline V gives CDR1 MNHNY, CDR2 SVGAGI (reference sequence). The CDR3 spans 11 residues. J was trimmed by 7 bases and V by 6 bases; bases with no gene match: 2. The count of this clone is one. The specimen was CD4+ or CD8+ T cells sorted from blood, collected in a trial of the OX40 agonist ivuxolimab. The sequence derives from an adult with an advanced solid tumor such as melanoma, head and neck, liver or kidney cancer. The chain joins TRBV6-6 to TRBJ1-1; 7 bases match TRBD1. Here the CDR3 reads CASSRTGEAFF. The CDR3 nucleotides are TGTGCCAGCAGCCGGACAGGTGAAGCTTTCTTT.